The 10 T cell receptor beta chains below come from one sample, sequenced in a study of T cells in tuberculosis. Only in-frame clones appear in the TCRdb table, and some are missing; sequencing was by immunoSEQ multiplex PCR. There are around 26,000 clones in the sample; roughly 92% occur only once, and about a sixth lies in the top ten. Sequencing was performed on PBMCs. The receptors were gathered from a donor aged 10 to 29 with latent tuberculosis or without tuberculosis infection. Some clones in this sample may be carry-over from other donors' samples.

V usage is TRBV28 and J usage is TRBJ1-5; no reliable D call. The CDR3 covers 13 residues. The germline V gene has CDR1 MDHEN and CDR2 SYDVKM. Trimming pared 4 bases from V and 1 base from J, leaving 5 bases between. CDR3 nucleotide sequence: TGTGCCAGCAGTTGGAGAAGCAATCAGCCCCAGCATTTT. Amino acid sequence: CASSWRSNQPQHF.

The chain combines TRBV30 with TRBJ2-3; 7 nucleotides agree with TRBD1. Trimming removed 4 bases from V and 5 bases from J; junction bases left unmatched: 12. CDR3 length: 15 residues. The germline CDR1 and CDR2 sequences are GTSNPN and SVGIG (reference sequence). In DNA form, the CDR3 reads TGTGCCTGGAACCCGACAGGGAGTTATGGAGATACGCAGTATTTT. This codes for CAWNPTGSYGDTQYF.

This rearrangement joins TRBV6-5 to TRBJ1-5; possibly TRBD1 for D (6 bases). The ends were cut back, 4 bases at V and 4 bases at J, with 14 bases in the middle. The CDR3 length is 15 residues. The germline gives CDR1 MNHEY, CDR2 SVGAGI. CDR3 region: CASSSGRGGNQPQHF. The DNA of the CDR3 is TGTGCCAGCAGTTCGGGTAGGGGGGGAAATCAGCCCCAGCATTTT.

This sequence joins TRBV7-3 and TRBJ1-5; TRBD1 is a possible D gene (5 bases). The CDR3 loop spans 15 amino acids. Trimming stripped 6 bases from V and 4 bases from J, with 16 bases between. Germline CDR1 and CDR2: SGHTA and FQGTGA. CDR3 loop: CASSRSQGGNQPQHF. The CDR3 DNA reads as TGTGCCAGCAGTCGAAGCCAGGGTGGGAATCAGCCCCAGCATTTT.

The rearrangement links TRBV7-9 to TRBJ2-4; D unresolved. Germline V CDR1 and CDR2: SEHNR, FQNEAQ (reference sequence). This CDR3 comprises 11 residues. Written as DNA, the CDR3 is TGTGCGTTCGGAGAAGAAAACATTCAGTACTTC. This codes for CAFGEENIQYF.

The V gene is TRBV4-1, the J gene TRBJ1-4; possibly TRBD1 for D (5 bases). The germline V gene has CDR1 MGHRA and CDR2 YSYEKL. V lost 5 bases and J lost 7, with 20 bases in between. The CDR3 covers 16 residues. CDR3 residues: CASSMGSRGAVEKLFF. The CDR3 DNA reads as TGCGCCAGCAGCATGGGCTCGCGGGGCGCGGTTGAAAAACTGTTTTTT.

This chain connects TRBV7-3 to TRBJ2-3; D may be TRBD2 (7 bases). This CDR3 region has 16 residues. V was clipped by 1 base and J by 3 bases, with 14 bases between them. In germline, CDR1 is SGHTA, CDR2 FQGTGA. The CDR3 reads CASSLMGGLLTDTQYF. In DNA, the CDR3 is TGTGCCAGCAGCTTAATGGGGGGGCTCTTGACAGATACGCAGTATTTT.

This chain joins TRBV5-6 and TRBJ1-1; D perhaps matches TRBD1 (6 bases). V was trimmed by 2 bases and J by 5 bases, leaving 7 bases between them. This CDR3 is 12 amino acids long. Germline V gene sequence: CDR1 SGHDT, CDR2 YYEEEE. The CDR3 here is CASSLGQTEAFF. The CDR3 nucleotides are TGTGCCAGCAGCTTAGGACAGACTGAAGCTTTCTTT.

The chain uses TRBV7-8 and TRBJ2-1; 11 bases are shared with TRBD1. Germline V gives CDR1 SGHVS, CDR2 FQNEAQ. J lost 3 bases, V lost 1 base, and 2 bases had no gene match. This CDR3 is 16 amino acids long. CDR3 nucleotide sequence: TGTGCCAGCAGCTTAGTTGGGACAGGGGGCTACAATGAGCAGTTCTTC. This encodes CASSLVGTGGYNEQFF.

The chain is built from TRBV6-5 and TRBJ1-1; tentatively, D is TRBD1 (6 bases). CDR1 MNHEY and CDR2 SVGAGI come from the germline V gene. V lost 6 bases and J lost 4, with 18 bases in between. The CDR3 runs to 15 residues. The CDR3 here is CASRDTGSFFTEAFF. The CDR3 nucleotides read TGTGCCAGCAGGGATACAGGGTCCTTTTTCACTGAAGCTTTCTTT.